These 22 T cell receptor beta chains came from one sample sequenced in a study of beta chain features in type 1 diabetes. Expressed TCRB transcripts were sequenced, since all the RNA that had been isolated was reverse transcribed. Assay: immunoSEQ multiplex PCR; the TCRdb copy retains only in-frame clones and omits some. The sample has over 700,000 clones; roughly a sixth are singletons. Sequencing was carried out using naive CD4+ T cells from blood. These receptor sequences come from a woman aged 18-29 years in good health.

V usage is TRBV9 and J usage is TRBJ2-5; D is possibly TRBD1 (6 bases). With 1 base removed from V and 2 bases from J, the gap between germline ends came to 6 bases. CDR3 length: 13 amino acids. Per germline, CDR1 SGDLS and CDR2 YYNGEE. The CDR3 is CASSVRGQETQYF. DNA of the CDR3: TGTGCCAGCAGCGTAAGGGGGCAAGAGACCCAGTACTTC. Using reference TRBV9 and TRBJ2-5 for the parts outside the CDR3, the full variable domain is DSGVTQTPKHLITATGQRVTLRCSPRSGDLSVYWYQQSLDQGLQFLIQYYNGEERAKGNILERFSAQQFPDLHSELNLSSLELGDSALYFCASSVRGQETQYFGPGTRLLVL.

The genes are TRBV25-1 and TRBJ2-1, with 8 bases aligning to TRBD1. Germline V gene sequence: CDR1 MGHDK, CDR2 SYGVNS. CDR3 length: 17 amino acids. V was pared by 4 bases and J by 6 bases, with 14 bases of the junction left unmatched. The CDR3 loop is CASSGRQGTPNPNEQFF. In DNA form, the CDR3 reads TGTGCCAGCAGTGGGCGACAGGGGACCCCCAATCCCAATGAGCAGTTCTTC.

J is TRBJ1-1 and V is TRBV27; 7 positions agree with TRBD1. Trimming took 8 bases from V and 6 from J; bases not matched to a gene: 12. Germline V CDR1 and CDR2: MNHEY, SMNVEV (reference sequence). CDR3 length equals 14 residues. CDR3 protein: CASSMDRNRPEAFF. Written as DNA, the CDR3 is TGTGCCAGCTCCATGGACAGGAATCGTCCTGAAGCTTTCTTT.

This chain links TRBV5-1 with TRBJ1-4, with 7 positions matching TRBD1. The junction had 5 bases not matched to a gene; V was cut back by 4 bases and J by 5 bases. Per germline, CDR1 SGHRS and CDR2 YFSETQ. The CDR3 spans 14 residues. In DNA form, the CDR3 reads TGCGCCAGCAGCAGCGGACAGGTGAATGAAAAACTGTTTTTT. Translating it yields CASSSGQVNEKLFF.

The V gene is TRBV19, the J gene TRBJ1-5; 7 bases align to TRBD1. Germline V gene data show CDR1 as LNHDA and CDR2 as SQIVND (reference sequence). The CDR3 length is 14 residues. V was clipped by 5 bases and J by 4 bases; unmatched bases: 5. The DNA of the CDR3 is TGTGCCAGTAGTCGAGGGGGCGGGAATCAGCCCCAGCATTTT. It specifies CASSRGGGNQPQHF.

The V gene is TRBV6-5, the J gene TRBJ1-1; D ambiguous. The CDR3 has 14 amino acids. Trimming pared 5 bases from V and 0 bases from J, leaving 10 bases between. CDR1 and CDR2 (germline): MNHEY, SVGAGI. The CDR3 sequence is CASSTPSMNTEAFF. CDR3 DNA: TGTGCCAGCAGTACACCCTCAATGAACACTGAAGCTTTCTTT.

J is TRBJ2-2 and V is TRBV7-2, with 12 positions matching TRBD2. CDR1 and CDR2 (germline): SGHTA, FQGNSA. The length of the CDR3 is 16 residues. Losses at the gene ends were 4 bases for V and 6 bases for J; bases not matched to a gene: 6. The CDR3 nucleotides read TGTGCCAGCAGCTCTCGGACTAGCGGGATAGCCGGGGAGCTGTTTTTT. This translates into CASSSRTSGIAGELFF.

The V gene is TRBV7-3, the J gene TRBJ2-5, with D tentatively TRBD1 or TRBD2 (5 bases each). CDR1 is SGHTA, CDR2 FQGTGA, per germline. V lost 1 base and J lost 0, with 6 bases in between. The CDR3 runs 14 residues. The CDR3 loop is CASSLMGDQETQYF. In DNA, the CDR3 is TGTGCCAGCAGCTTAATGGGGGACCAAGAGACCCAGTACTTC.

The chain recombines TRBV7-9 with TRBJ1-1; TRBD1 agrees at 10 bases. The CDR3 sequence is 14 residues long. Germline CDR1 and CDR2: SEHNR and FQNEAQ (reference sequence). V lost 4 bases, J lost 11 bases, and 10 bases stayed unmatched. This CDR3 reads CASSSGTGARRAFF. Here the CDR3 DNA reads TGTGCCAGCAGCTCCGGGACAGGGGCCCGCCGGGCTTTCTTT.

This clone showed up just a few times. The rearrangement links TRBV11-2 to TRBJ2-4; TRBD2 agrees at 11 bases. This CDR3 has 15 amino acids. The germline V gene encodes CDR1 SGHAT and CDR2 FQNNGV. V dropped 2 bases and J dropped 9; count of bases not matched to a gene: 6. The chain's CDR3 is CASSLTLAGGGIQYF. The CDR3 coding sequence is TGTGCCAGCAGCTTAACCCTAGCGGGAGGCGGCATTCAGTACTTC.

This clone was observed a few times. The CDR3 coding sequence is TGTGCCAGCAGTAAGCTAGCGGAAACAGATACGCAGTATTTT. Protein: CASSKLAETDTQYF. This chain joins TRBV25-1 and TRBJ2-3, with TRBD2 matching 7 bases. CDR1 and CDR2 (germline): MGHDK, SYGVNS. The CDR3 runs 14 residues. The V segment lost 5 bases and the J segment 3 bases; nucleotides outside the gene matches: 5.

The DNA of the CDR3 is TGTGCCAGCAGCCAAGGAGTTCAAGCGGAGCCCTACAATGAGCAGTTCTTC. Its translation is CASSQGVQAEPYNEQFF. The chain combines TRBV4-2 with TRBJ2-1, with a weak D call TRBD2 (5 bases). Germline V gene lookup returns CDR1 LGHNA and CDR2 YNFKEQ. Trimming took 1 base from V and 2 from J, leaving 15 bases between them. The CDR3 contains 17 residues.

This clone has more than one count but fewer than ten. This chain links TRBV15 with TRBJ2-1; 8 bases are shared with TRBD2. Trimming cost V 1 base and J 8 bases; bases outside gene matches: 7. Germline CDR1 is LNHNV and CDR2 is YYDKDF (reference sequence). This CDR3 is 15 amino acids long. Here the CDR3 reads CATSRGSGREYEQFF. In nucleotides, the CDR3 is TGTGCCACCAGCAGAGGAAGCGGGAGAGAGTATGAGCAGTTCTTC.

The J gene is TRBJ2-7, the V gene TRBV29-1; the match to TRBD1 covers 7 bases. With 1 base clipped from V and 5 bases from J, the junction kept 5 bases outside the gene matches. The germline V gene has CDR1 SQVTM and CDR2 ANQGSEA. The length of the CDR3 is 13 residues. CDR3 coding DNA: TGCAGCGTTGAAGGACAGGGACGGGACGAGCAGTACTTC. Protein sequence: CSVEGQGRDEQYF.

This clone was recorded a few times. The gene calls are TRBV5-1 and TRBJ2-2; a weak D match, TRBD1 (5 bases). With 5 bases removed from V and 1 base from J, the gap between germline ends came to 9 bases. The CDR3 loop spans 14 amino acids. Germline CDR1 is SGHRS and CDR2 is YFSETQ. The CDR3 coding sequence is TGCGCCAGCAGAAGGGGCGGGAACACCGGGGAGCTGTTTTTT. It codes for CASRRGGNTGELFF.

The chain carries TRBV28 and TRBJ1-2, with 7 bases that match TRBD1. CDR3 size: 15 residues. V lost 5 bases, J lost 4 bases, and 10 bases stayed unmatched. Germline V CDR1 and CDR2: MDHEN, SYDVKM. In DNA form, the CDR3 reads TGTGCCAGCAGTAGAAAAGGGACAGCCGTCTATGGCTACACCTTC. Translated: CASSRKGTAVYGYTF.

V is TRBV9 and J is TRBJ2-2; possible D gene TRBD1, 6 bases. The ends were cut back, 4 bases at V and 2 bases at J, with 12 bases in the middle. Germline CDR1 reads SGDLS; CDR2 reads YYNGEE. CDR3 size: 15 residues. CDR3 DNA sequence: TGTGCCAGCAGCATGCGGACAGCCAACACCGGGGAGCTGTTTTTT. Translation gives CASSMRTANTGELFF.

The rearrangement joins TRBV27 to TRBJ1-1; D unresolved. CDR3 length equals 13 residues. Deletions cut 3 bases from V and 1 base from J, with 6 bases between. The germline V gene encodes CDR1 MNHEY and CDR2 SMNVEV (reference sequence). The CDR3 DNA reads as TGTGCCAGCAGTTTCAACCAGAACACTGAAGCTTTCTTT. It encodes CASSFNQNTEAFF.

This clone was observed a few times. The chain uses TRBV10-3 and TRBJ1-3; no definite D call. The germline V gene encodes CDR1 ENHRY and CDR2 SYGVKD. V was clipped by 6 bases and J by 0 bases, with 12 bases between them. This CDR3 has 15 amino acids. CDR3 region: CAIREGLSSGNTIYF. CDR3 nucleotides: TGTGCCATCAGGGAAGGGCTGAGCTCTGGAAACACCATATATTTT.

This rearrangement joins TRBV7-8 to TRBJ2-5; D remains ambiguous. Germline CDR1 is SGHVS and CDR2 is FQNEAQ. V lost 2 bases and J lost 3, with 16 bases in between. This CDR3 is 16 amino acids long. The DNA of the CDR3 is TGTGCCAGCAGCTTAATTCCGGGCAGCACCAAAGAGACCCAGTACTTC. This encodes CASSLIPGSTKETQYF.

The rearrangement links TRBV28 to TRBJ2-3; D is perhaps TRBD2 (6 bases). V lost 7 bases and J lost 7, with 18 bases in between. This CDR3 spans 14 amino acids. Germline CDR1 is MDHEN and CDR2 is SYDVKM. DNA of the CDR3: TGTGCCAGCACCACGCGGGATGGCCTTTATACGCAGTATTTT. Translation gives CASTTRDGLYTQYF.

The rearrangement uses TRBV5-1 and TRBJ2-5; no clear D gene. Germline assignment: CDR1 SGHRS and CDR2 YFSETQ. The CDR3 contains 12 residues. Trimming took off 2 bases at V and 7 bases at J, with 9 bases between the two ends. As DNA, the CDR3 is TGCGCCAGCAGCTTTTACTCGGGGACCCAGTACTTC. Translated: CASSFYSGTQYF.